Below, one TCR beta chain is given with its context. This record belongs to a study of blood T cell repertoires in COVID-19. Study overall: The analysed material was cDNA or gDNA that came from T cells, B-cell-depleted T cells, or PBMCs.

CDR3 length equals 16 residues. The J segment lost 4 bases and the V segment lost 3 bases, leaving 6 bases of the junction unmatched. Germline loops: CDR1 SEHNR, CDR2 FQNEAQ (reference sequence). Sequencing was performed with immunoSEQ multiplex PCR; in TCRdb, only in-frame clones are kept and a portion is missing. The sample records fewer than 400,000 clones, 83% being singletons. The chain carries TRBV7-9 and TRBJ2-3; 11 bases align to TRBD2. Sequencing used peripheral blood. The sequence came from a man aged 25-40 years with active or convalescent COVID-19. This CDR3 reads CASSLATSGSADTQYF. The DNA of the CDR3 is TGTGCCAGCAGCTTGGCCACTAGCGGGAGCGCAGATACGCAGTATTTT.